This paragraph covers one T cell receptor beta chain sequence. The CDR3 is 14 amino acids. Germline assignment: CDR1 ENHRY and CDR2 SYGVKD. Trimming took off 6 bases at V and 0 bases at J, with 9 bases between the two ends. Authors' methods: Amplification from reference gene primers served as the basis for estimated nucleated cell counts. Profiling relied on immunoSEQ multiplex PCR, and the TCRdb table lists in-frame clones only, not all of them. V, J and clone size reflect that table, while D and trimming were determined from the DNA. Here the sample spans around 61,000 clones, roughly 91% being singletons. This entry belongs to a study of blood T cell repertoires in COVID-19. Looking at the study overall: Sites across the United States, Italy and Spain contributed samples from acute and convalescent COVID-19. T cells, B-cell-depleted T cells, or PBMCs supplied cDNA or gDNA.

The sequencing sample was made of peripheral blood. The receptor's source is a man between 60 and 75 years old with acute or convalescent COVID-19. The rearrangement links TRBV10-3 to TRBJ1-5; D gene unclear. The CDR3 nucleotides read TGTGCCATCAGGGCAGGATTTAGCAATCAGCCCCAGCATTTT. Translation: CAIRAGFSNQPQHF.